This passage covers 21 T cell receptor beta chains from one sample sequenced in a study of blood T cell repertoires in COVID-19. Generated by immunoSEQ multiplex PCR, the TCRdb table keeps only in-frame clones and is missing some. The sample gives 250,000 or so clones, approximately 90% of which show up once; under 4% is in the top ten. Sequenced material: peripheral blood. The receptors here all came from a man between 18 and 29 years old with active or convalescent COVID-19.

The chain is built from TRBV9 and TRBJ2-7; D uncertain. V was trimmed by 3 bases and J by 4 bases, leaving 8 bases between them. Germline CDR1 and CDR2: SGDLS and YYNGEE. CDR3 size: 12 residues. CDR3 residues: CASSGLGYEQYF. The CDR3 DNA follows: TGTGCCAGCAGCGGGCTAGGATACGAGCAGTACTTC.

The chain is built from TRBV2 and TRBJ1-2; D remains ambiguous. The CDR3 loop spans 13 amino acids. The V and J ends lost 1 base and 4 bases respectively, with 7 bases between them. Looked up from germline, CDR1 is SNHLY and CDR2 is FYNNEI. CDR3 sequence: CASSEDGPYGYTF. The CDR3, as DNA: TGTGCCAGCAGTGAAGATGGCCCCTATGGCTACACCTTC.

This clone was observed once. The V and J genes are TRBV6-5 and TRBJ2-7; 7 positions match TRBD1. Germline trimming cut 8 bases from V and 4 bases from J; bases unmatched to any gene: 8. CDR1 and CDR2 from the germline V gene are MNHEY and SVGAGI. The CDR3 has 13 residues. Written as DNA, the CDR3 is TGTGCCAGCGCACAGGGGCTGGAATACGAGCAGTACTTC. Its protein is CASAQGLEYEQYF.

The CDR3 DNA reads TGTGCCAGCAGTAAGGGACAGGGCCCAAAAGAGCCCCAGCATTTT. Its translation is CASSKGQGPKEPQHF. The V and J genes are TRBV6-6 and TRBJ1-5; 9 positions agree with TRBD1. Germline CDR1 is MNHNY and CDR2 is SVGAGI (reference sequence). This CDR3 has 15 residues. V dropped 5 bases and J dropped 8; count of bases not matched to a gene: 10.

The CDR3 loop is CASSHGQGSYEQYF. CDR3 DNA sequence: TGTGCCAGCAGCCACGGACAGGGGTCCTACGAGCAGTACTTC. V and J are TRBV6-2 or TRBV6-3 and TRBJ2-7; 9 nucleotides line up with TRBD1. The CDR3 has 14 residues. V shed 6 bases, J shed 1 base, and the junction held 4 bases outside the gene matches. CDR1 is MNHEY and CDR2 is SVGEGT in the germline V gene.

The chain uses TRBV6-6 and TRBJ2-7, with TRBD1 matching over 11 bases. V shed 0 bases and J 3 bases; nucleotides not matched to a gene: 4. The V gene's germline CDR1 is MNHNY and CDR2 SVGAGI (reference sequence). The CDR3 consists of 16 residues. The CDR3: CASSYSSGTGGYEQYF. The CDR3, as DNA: TGTGCCAGCAGTTACTCTTCCGGGACAGGGGGCTACGAGCAGTACTTC.

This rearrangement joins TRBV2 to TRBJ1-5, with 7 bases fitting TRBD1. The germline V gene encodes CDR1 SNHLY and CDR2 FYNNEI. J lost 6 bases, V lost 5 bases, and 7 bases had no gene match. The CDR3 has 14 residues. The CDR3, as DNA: TGTGCCAGCAGTAGAGACAGGGTAGGTCAGCCCCAGCATTTT. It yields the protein CASSRDRVGQPQHF.

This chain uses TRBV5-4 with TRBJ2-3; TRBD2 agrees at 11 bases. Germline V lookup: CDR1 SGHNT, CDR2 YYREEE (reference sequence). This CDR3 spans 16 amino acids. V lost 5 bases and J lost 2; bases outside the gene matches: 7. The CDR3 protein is CASRVSGGAVTDTQYF. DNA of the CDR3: TGTGCCAGCAGAGTTAGCGGGGGGGCCGTCACAGATACGCAGTATTTT. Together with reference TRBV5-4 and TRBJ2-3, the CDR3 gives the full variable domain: ETGVTQSPTHLIKTRGQQVTLRCSSQSGHNTVSWYQQALGQGPQFIFQYYREEENGRGNFPPRFSGLQFPNYSSELNVNALELDDSALYLCASRVSGGAVTDTQYFGPGTRLTVL.

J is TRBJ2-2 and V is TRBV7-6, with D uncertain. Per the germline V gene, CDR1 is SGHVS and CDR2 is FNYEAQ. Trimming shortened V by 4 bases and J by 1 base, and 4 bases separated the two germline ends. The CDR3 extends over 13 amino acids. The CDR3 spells CASSSRNTGELFF. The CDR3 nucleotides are TGTGCCAGCAGCTCGAGGAACACCGGGGAGCTGTTTTTT.

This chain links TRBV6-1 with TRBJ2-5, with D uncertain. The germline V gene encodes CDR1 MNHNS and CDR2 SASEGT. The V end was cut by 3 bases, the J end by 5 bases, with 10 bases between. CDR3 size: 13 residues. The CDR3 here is CASSDPVGETQYF. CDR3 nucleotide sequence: TGTGCCAGCAGTGACCCGGTCGGGGAGACCCAGTACTTC.

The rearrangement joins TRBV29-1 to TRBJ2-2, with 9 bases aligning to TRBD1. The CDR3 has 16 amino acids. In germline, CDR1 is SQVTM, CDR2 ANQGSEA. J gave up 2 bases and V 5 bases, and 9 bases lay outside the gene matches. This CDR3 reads CSVLPGQGVNTGELFF. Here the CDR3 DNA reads TGCAGCGTTCTTCCGGGACAGGGAGTAAACACCGGGGAGCTGTTTTTT.

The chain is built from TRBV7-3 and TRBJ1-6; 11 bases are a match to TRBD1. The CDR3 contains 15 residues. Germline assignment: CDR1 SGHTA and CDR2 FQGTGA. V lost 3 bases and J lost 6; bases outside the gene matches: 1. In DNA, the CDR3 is TGTGCCAGCAGCTTGGGACAGGGGGGTAATTCACCCCTCCACTTT. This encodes CASSLGQGGNSPLHF. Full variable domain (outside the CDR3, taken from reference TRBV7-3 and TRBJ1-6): GAGVSQTPSNKVTEKGKYVELRCDPISGHTALYWYRQSLGQGPEFLIYFQGTGAADDSGLPNDRFFAVRPEGSVSTLKIQRTERGDSAVYLCASSLGQGGNSPLHFGNGTRLTVT.

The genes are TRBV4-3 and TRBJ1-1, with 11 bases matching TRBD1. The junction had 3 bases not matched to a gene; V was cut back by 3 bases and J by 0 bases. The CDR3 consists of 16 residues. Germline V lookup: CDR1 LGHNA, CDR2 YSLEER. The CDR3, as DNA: TGCGCCAGCAGCCAGGACAGGGGGCACATGAACACTGAAGCTTTCTTT. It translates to CASSQDRGHMNTEAFF.

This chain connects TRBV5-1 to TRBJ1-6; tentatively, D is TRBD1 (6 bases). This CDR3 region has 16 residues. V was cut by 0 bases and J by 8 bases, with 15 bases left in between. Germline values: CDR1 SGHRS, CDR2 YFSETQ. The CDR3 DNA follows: TGCGCCAGCAGCTTGGAGGGGCAGACAGGCTATTCACCCCTCCACTTT. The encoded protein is CASSLEGQTGYSPLHF.

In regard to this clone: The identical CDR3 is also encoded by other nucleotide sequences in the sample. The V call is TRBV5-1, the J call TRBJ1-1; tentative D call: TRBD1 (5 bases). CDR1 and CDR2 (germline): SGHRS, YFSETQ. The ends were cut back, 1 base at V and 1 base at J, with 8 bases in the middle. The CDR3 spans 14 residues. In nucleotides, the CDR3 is TGCGCCAGCAGCTTGATAGGGGAGAACACTGAAGCTTTCTTT. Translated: CASSLIGENTEAFF.

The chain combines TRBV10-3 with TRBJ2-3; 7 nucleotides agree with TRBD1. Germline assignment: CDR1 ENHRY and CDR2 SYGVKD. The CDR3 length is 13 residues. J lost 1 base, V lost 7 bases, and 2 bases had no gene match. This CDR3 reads CAIKGTGTDTQYF. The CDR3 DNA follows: TGTGCCATCAAAGGGACAGGCACAGATACGCAGTATTTT.

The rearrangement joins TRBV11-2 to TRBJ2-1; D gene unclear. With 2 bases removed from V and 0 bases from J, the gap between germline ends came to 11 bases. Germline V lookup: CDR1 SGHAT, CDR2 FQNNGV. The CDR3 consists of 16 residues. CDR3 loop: CASSLSVASSYNEQFF. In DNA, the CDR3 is TGTGCCAGCAGCTTAAGTGTAGCTAGCTCCTACAATGAGCAGTTCTTC.

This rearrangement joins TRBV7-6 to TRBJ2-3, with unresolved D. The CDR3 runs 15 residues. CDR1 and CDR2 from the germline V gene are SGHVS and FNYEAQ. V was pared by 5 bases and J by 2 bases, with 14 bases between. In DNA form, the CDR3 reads TGTGCCAGCAGCCAAGACTGGCGCCCCACAGATACGCAGTATTTT. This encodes CASSQDWRPTDTQYF.

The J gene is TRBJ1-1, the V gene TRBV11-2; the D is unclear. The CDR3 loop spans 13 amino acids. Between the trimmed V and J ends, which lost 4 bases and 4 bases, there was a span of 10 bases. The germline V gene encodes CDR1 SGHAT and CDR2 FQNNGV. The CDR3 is CASSSFVFTEAFF. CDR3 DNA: TGTGCCAGCAGCTCCTTCGTTTTCACTGAAGCTTTCTTT.

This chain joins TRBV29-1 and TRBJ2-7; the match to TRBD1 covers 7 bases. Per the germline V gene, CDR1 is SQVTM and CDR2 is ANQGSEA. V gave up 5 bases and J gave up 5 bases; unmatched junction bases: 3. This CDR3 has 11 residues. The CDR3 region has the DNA TGCAGCGTTAAGACAGGGAACGAGCAGTACTTC. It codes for CSVKTGNEQYF.

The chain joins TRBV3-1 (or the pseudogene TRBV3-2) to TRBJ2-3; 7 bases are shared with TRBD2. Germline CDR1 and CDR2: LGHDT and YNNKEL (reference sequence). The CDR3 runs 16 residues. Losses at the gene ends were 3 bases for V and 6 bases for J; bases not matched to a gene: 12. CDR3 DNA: TGTGCCAGCAGCCAGCGGGTGACGGGAGGACGGGATACGCAGTATTTT. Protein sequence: CASSQRVTGGRDTQYF.